The 13 T cell receptor beta chains below all came from one sample that was sequenced in a study of glioma-infiltrating T cells after dendritic cell vaccination. The protocol was immunoSEQ multiplex PCR, while the TCRdb copy is restricted to in-frame clones and leaves out a portion. The sample records tens of thousands of clones, over 75% being singletons. Specimen: blood, collected before dendritic cell vaccination. Receptors originate from a human donor with glioblastoma.

J is TRBJ2-7 and V is TRBV5-6, with D hard to call. CDR1 SGHDT and CDR2 YYEEEE come from the germline V gene. V shed 4 bases and J shed 3 bases, with 11 bases lying between them. This CDR3 spans 13 amino acids. CDR3 sequence: CASSVGQDYEQYF. The DNA for the CDR3 is TGTGCCAGCAGCGTGGGTCAGGACTACGAGCAGTACTTC.

V usage is TRBV7-2 and J usage is TRBJ2-5; TRBD1 matches 7 bases. The CDR3 has 13 residues. J lost 7 bases, V lost 3 bases, and 5 bases had no gene match. Germline V gene lookup returns CDR1 SGHTA and CDR2 FQGNSA. CDR3 coding DNA: TGTGCCAGCAGCTTCGGACAGGCGGCGACCCAGTACTTC. Amino acids: CASSFGQAATQYF.

This clone was counted between two and nine times. The gene calls are TRBV15 and TRBJ2-7; D is perhaps TRBD2 (5 bases). The CDR3 loop spans 16 amino acids. V lost 0 bases to trimming and J lost 1 base, with 13 bases between them. The germline V gene encodes CDR1 LNHNV and CDR2 YYDKDF (reference sequence). Here the CDR3 reads CATSREFAGASYEQYF. For the CDR3, the DNA is TGTGCCACCAGCAGAGAGTTCGCGGGTGCATCCTACGAGCAGTACTTC. The full variable domain, with the rest looked up from reference TRBV15 and TRBJ2-7, is DAMVIQNPRYQVTQFGKPVTLSCSQTLNHNVMYWYQQKSSQAPKLLFHYYDKDFNNEADTPDNFQSRRPNTSFCFLDIRSPGLGDTAMYLCATSREFAGASYEQYFGPGTRLTVT.

CDR3 loop: CASSLIQGSTYEQYF. CDR3 DNA sequence: TGCGCCAGCAGCCTTATACAGGGATCGACCTACGAGCAGTACTTC. The chain uses TRBV4-1 and TRBJ2-7; D is perhaps TRBD1 (6 bases). Trimming shortened V by 4 bases and J by 2 bases, and 15 bases separated the two germline ends. Germline V gene data show CDR1 as MGHRA and CDR2 as YSYEKL. CDR3 length: 15 residues.

This rearrangement joins TRBV18 to TRBJ2-2, with a possible D match to TRBD2 (5 bases). The V end was cut by 3 bases, the J end by 5 bases, with 7 bases between. The length of the CDR3 is 13 residues. Germline assignment: CDR1 KGHSH and CDR2 LQKENI. The DNA for the CDR3 is TGTGCCAGCTCACCTCGGGAAACCGGGGAGCTGTTTTTT. Translated, it gives CASSPRETGELFF. The full variable domain, in which reference TRBV18 and TRBJ2-2 provide the parts outside the CDR3, is NAGVMQNPRHLVRRRGQEARLRCSPMKGHSHVYWYRQLPEEGLKFMVYLQKENIIDESGMPKERFSAEFPKEGPSILRIQQVVRGDSAAYFCASSPRETGELFFGEGSRLTVL.

V usage is TRBV6-5 and J usage is TRBJ1-2, with 9 positions matching TRBD1. Germline trimming cut 6 bases from V and 6 bases from J; bases unmatched to any gene: 5. The CDR3 totals 13 residues. Germline CDR1 is MNHEY and CDR2 is SVGAGI. DNA of the CDR3: TGTGCCAGCAGAGCCCGGACAGGGGATGGCTACACCTTC. It codes for CASRARTGDGYTF.

This clone has a handful of counts. The chain combines TRBV2 with TRBJ1-2; D gene ambiguous. Deletions cut 4 bases from V and 2 bases from J, with 8 bases between. This CDR3 region has 13 residues. Per germline, CDR1 SNHLY and CDR2 FYNNEI. As DNA, the CDR3 is TGTGCCAGCAGTGCAGAGGTCAACTATGGCTACACCTTC. Amino acids: CASSAEVNYGYTF.

V and J are TRBV6-6 and TRBJ2-7; D possibly corresponds to TRBD2 (5 bases). The CDR3 totals 14 residues. Germline V gene sequence: CDR1 MNHNY, CDR2 SVGAGI (reference sequence). Trimming stripped 0 bases from V and 3 bases from J, with 9 bases between. CDR3: CASSYSSGNYEQYF. The CDR3 DNA sequence: TGTGCCAGCAGTTACTCGTCCGGGAACTACGAGCAGTACTTC.

The chain links TRBV7-3 to TRBJ2-2, with a weak D call TRBD2 (5 bases). The CDR3 contains 15 residues. Trimming took off 1 base at V and 6 bases at J, with 12 bases between the two ends. CDR1 is SGHTA, CDR2 FQGTGA, per germline. CDR3 residues: CASSLIGLTPGELFF. CDR3 coding DNA: TGTGCCAGCAGCTTAATCGGACTTACACCCGGGGAGCTGTTTTTT.

This clone was picked up a small number of times. The rearrangement links TRBV10-2 to TRBJ2-7, with 10 bases fitting TRBD2. The CDR3 is made up of 13 amino acids. V shed 6 bases and J 3 bases; nucleotides not matched to a gene: 2. Germline lookup yields CDR1 WSHSY and CDR2 SAAADI. The CDR3 region has the DNA TGCGCCAGCAGGGCTAGCGGGAGCTACGAGCAGTACTTC. Protein: CASRASGSYEQYF.

J is TRBJ2-5 and V is TRBV5-1, with 10 bases fitting TRBD1. The V and J ends lost 4 bases and 1 base, in that order; junction bases with no gene match: 7. This CDR3 spans 16 amino acids. The germline V gene encodes CDR1 SGHRS and CDR2 YFSETQ. CDR3 nucleotides: TGCGCCAGCAGCACAAGACAGGGGGCCCCCCAAGAGACCCAGTACTTC. This translates into CASSTRQGAPQETQYF.

The rearrangement uses TRBV30 and TRBJ2-5, with 7 bases lining up with TRBD1. In germline, CDR1 is GTSNPN, CDR2 SVGIG (reference sequence). Germline trimming cut 2 bases from V and 4 bases from J; bases unmatched to any gene: 1. This CDR3 has 12 amino acids. The CDR3 is CAWSPGGETQYF. The CDR3 DNA reads TGTGCCTGGAGTCCAGGGGGAGAGACCCAGTACTTC.

V gene TRBV4-1 combines with J gene TRBJ2-5, with 11 bases that match TRBD2. The CDR3 has 16 residues. V trimming: 1 base; J trimming: 4 bases; junction bases outside the gene matches: 5. Germline V gene lookup returns CDR1 MGHRA and CDR2 YSYEKL. CDR3 residues: CASSQGLAGGSETQYF. CDR3 DNA: TGCGCCAGCAGCCAAGGCCTAGCGGGGGGCTCAGAGACCCAGTACTTC.